This T cell receptor (beta chain) was found in a study of molecular identifiers for immune sequencing clone quantification. TCRdb reprocessed the PCR reads via MiXCR and lists one record per CDR3 protein. The sample includes a few hundred thousand distinct CDR3 sequences, around 23% of them seen just once. Regarding the study as a whole: Clones carrying above 20 RNA copies accounted for over 99% of effector molecules, under 1% in naive cells.

Trimming stripped 3 bases from V and 2 bases from J, with 5 bases between. CDR1 and CDR2 (germline): SEHNR, FQNEAQ (reference sequence). This CDR3 is 13 amino acids long. This clonotype was seen only a few times. Its target is unknown. The sequencing sample was made of naive CD8+ T cells from blood, with Jurkat cell RNA spiked in. As to subset: FACS-sorted CD8+CD4-CCR7+CD45RA+ naive T cells. The clonotype comes from a human donor in good health. Some libraries in this study had Jurkat cell RNA spiked in. The chain uses TRBV7-9 and TRBJ2-1; D gene ambiguous. CDR3 residues: CASSFDPYNEQFF. CDR3 nucleotide sequence: TGTGCCAGCAGCTTCGACCCCTACAATGAGCAGTTCTTC.